This T cell receptor beta chain was captured in a study of T cells in Graves' hyperthyroidism and ophthalmopathy. Per the germline V gene, CDR1 is GTSNPN and CDR2 is SVGIG (reference sequence). Losses at the gene ends were 3 bases for V and 1 base for J; bases not matched to a gene: 6. The CDR3 is 15 residues long. This clonotype was seen ten or more times. There were TCR beta CDR3 regions amplified from RNA transcripts. An initial round of RT-PCR targeting the TCR CDR3 relied on the HTBI primer set. TCRdb reprocessed the multiplex PCR reads via MiXCR and lists one record per CDR3 protein. The sample has 200,000 to 250,000 distinct CDR3 sequences, 15% to 20% seen once.

The sequence came from a man in his forties or fifties with Graves' hyperthyroidism. The gene calls are TRBV30 and TRBJ1-2; 9 nucleotides agree with TRBD1. The sequenced material came from blood. The CDR3 DNA reads as TGTGCCTGGAGGGATACGGACAGGGGTAACTATGGCTACACCTTC. Translating gives CAWRDTDRGNYGYTF.